The 31 T cell receptor beta chains below were found in one sample sequenced in a study of cytomegalovirus exposure and HLA in healthy donors. A multiplex PCR was run with 60 Vbeta primers and 13 Jbeta primers. Clones were read by immunoSEQ multiplex PCR, and TCRdb kept only the in-frame ones, dropping some. The top ten clones hold approximately 5.4% of a sample with approximately 100,000 clones, 69% of them seen once. Sample: PBMCs. These receptors originate from a woman aged 70-85 years in good health and CMV-seropositive.

This clone was found a few times. The chain couples TRBV7-2 to TRBJ1-3; D remains ambiguous. This CDR3 comprises 15 residues. Per germline, CDR1 SGHTA and CDR2 FQGNSA. Trimming left V 5 bases short and J 0 bases short, with 11 bases between. CDR3 protein: CASSIYSTSGNTIYF. CDR3 nucleotide sequence: TGTGCCAGCAGCATATACAGCACCTCTGGAAACACCATATATTTT.

The chain has TRBV29-1 and TRBJ1-4; 8 positions agree with TRBD1. The germline V gene encodes CDR1 SQVTM and CDR2 ANQGSEA. V was clipped by 4 bases and J by 7 bases; unmatched bases: 5. There are 13 residues in the CDR3. The CDR3 region is CSVGGTGREKLFF. In DNA, the CDR3 is TGCAGCGTTGGGGGGACAGGCCGTGAAAAACTGTTTTTT. The full variable domain, in which reference TRBV29-1 and TRBJ1-4 provide the parts outside the CDR3, is SAVISQKPSRDICQRGTSLTIQCQVDSQVTMMFWYRQQPGQSLTLIATANQGSEATYESGFVIDKFPISRPNLTFSTLTVSNMSPEDSSIYLCSVGGTGREKLFFGSGTQLSVL.

V gene TRBV7-2 combines with J gene TRBJ1-1, with TRBD1 matching over 10 bases. Germline trimming cut 5 bases from V and 12 bases from J; bases unmatched to any gene: 6. CDR3 length: 12 amino acids. Germline CDR1 and CDR2: SGHTA and FQGNSA. The CDR3 sequence: CASSKGQGLTFF. In DNA, the CDR3 is TGTGCCAGCAGCAAGGGACAGGGGCTAACTTTCTTT.

The V call is TRBV7-8, the J call TRBJ2-7, with TRBD2 matching 13 bases. The CDR3 is 16 residues long. Germline-derived CDR1 and CDR2 are SGHVS and FQNEAQ. Germline trimming cut 4 bases from V and 0 bases from J; bases unmatched to any gene: 3. CDR3 nucleotides: TGTGCCAGCAGCTCGCGACTAGCGGGGGGCTCCTACGAGCAGTACTTC. Residues: CASSSRLAGGSYEQYF.

This clone was seen more than once but under ten times. The chain employs TRBV13 and TRBJ2-3, with D perhaps TRBD1 (6 bases). Germline assignment: CDR1 PRHDT and CDR2 FYEKMQ (reference sequence). V lost 4 bases to trimming and J lost 4 bases, with 18 bases between them. This CDR3 is 16 amino acids long. CDR3 loop: CASSSRQAGIADTQYF. CDR3 nucleotide sequence: TGTGCCAGCAGCTCGCGACAGGCCGGAATAGCAGATACGCAGTATTTT.

This clone is a singleton in its sample. The chain is built from TRBV18 and TRBJ2-1; 11 positions agree with TRBD2. The CDR3 is 13 residues long. From germline, CDR1 is KGHSH and CDR2 LQKENI. Unmatched junction bases numbered 4, after V lost 2 bases and J lost 13 bases. The CDR3 spells CASSPGLAGGQFF. The CDR3 DNA reads as TGTGCCAGCTCACCAGGGCTAGCGGGGGGACAGTTCTTC.

A note on this clone: Other DNA sequences in the sample encode the same CDR3. The J gene is TRBJ1-2, the V gene TRBV29-1; D is unclear. V was cut by 5 bases and J by 6 bases, with 16 bases left in between. This CDR3 is built from 13 residues. CDR1 is SQVTM and CDR2 is ANQGSEA in the germline V gene. The CDR3 DNA follows: TGCAGCGTTTCCTCAAGGACTCTGGATGGCTACACCTTC. It translates to CSVSSRTLDGYTF.

J is TRBJ1-1 and V is TRBV4-3, with a possible D match to TRBD1 (5 bases). V lost 2 bases and J 1 base, leaving 8 bases between the germline ends. Germline CDR1 reads LGHNA; CDR2 reads YSLEER. The length of the CDR3 is 14 residues. CDR3 bases: TGCGCCAGCAGCCAAAGCGGGGGGAACACTGAAGCTTTCTTT. Translating it yields CASSQSGGNTEAFF.

This clone was seen only a few times. V is TRBV5-1 and J is TRBJ1-2; 7 bases are a match to TRBD1. Germline CDR1 SGHRS, CDR2 YFSETQ. Losses at the gene ends were 1 base for V and 8 bases for J; bases not matched to a gene: 11. The CDR3 length is 15 residues. The CDR3 here is CASSLSELTGSGYTF. As DNA, the CDR3 is TGCGCCAGCAGCTTGAGCGAATTGACAGGGAGCGGCTACACCTTC.

This clone was seen a handful of times. Here the CDR3 reads CASSLASGGAMSYEQYF. DNA of the CDR3: TGTGCCAGCAGCTTGGCGAGCGGGGGGGCCATGTCCTACGAGCAGTACTTC. The chain joins TRBV7-8 to TRBJ2-7, with 10 bases fitting TRBD2. Per germline, CDR1 SGHVS and CDR2 FQNEAQ. The CDR3 runs to 17 residues. Trimming removed 3 bases from V and 1 base from J; junction bases left unmatched: 9.

This clone was seen a single time. The V call is TRBV6-5, the J call TRBJ1-2; D not resolved. CDR1 is MNHEY, CDR2 SVGAGI, per germline. CDR3 length: 12 residues. Trimming took off 6 bases at V and 7 bases at J, with 12 bases between the two ends. The CDR3 DNA sequence: TGTGCCAGCAGGATCCTCGGAGGTGGCTACACCTTC. This gives the protein CASRILGGGYTF.

The chain has TRBV7-9 and TRBJ1-6; TRBD1 might be the D (6 bases). Germline V lookup: CDR1 SEHNR, CDR2 FQNEAQ (reference sequence). The ends were cut back, 1 base at V and 1 base at J, with 8 bases in the middle. CDR3 length: 16 residues. The CDR3 protein is CASSLEGGSYNSPLHF. DNA of the CDR3: TGTGCCAGCAGCTTAGAAGGGGGTTCCTATAATTCACCCCTCCACTTT.

This CDR3 is CASSRDQETQYF. The CDR3 DNA follows: TGTGCCAGCAGTCGGGATCAAGAGACCCAGTACTTC. This chain connects TRBV2 to TRBJ2-5; the D gene is possibly TRBD2 (5 bases). Germline V gene lookup returns CDR1 SNHLY and CDR2 FYNNEI. Trimming removed 5 bases from V and 2 bases from J, with 6 bases in between. There are 12 residues in the CDR3.

The chain has TRBV7-7 and TRBJ2-2; TRBD2 aligns across 16 bases. V lost 5 bases to trimming and J lost 6 bases; unmatched junction nucleotides: 12. This CDR3 is 19 amino acids long. The V gene's germline CDR1 is SSHAT and CDR2 FNYEAQ (reference sequence). This CDR3 reads CASSPSGLAGGHGSGELFF. The DNA of the CDR3 is TGTGCCAGCAGCCCCTCGGGACTAGCGGGGGGGCACGGATCCGGGGAGCTGTTTTTT.

CDR3 DNA sequence: TGTGCCAGCAGCTTAGTTGGCAGGGGGGCGCAGTACTTC. Translation: CASSLVGRGAQYF. V and J are TRBV7-9 and TRBJ2-7; D possibly corresponds to TRBD1 (7 bases). Trimming shortened V by 1 base and J by 9 bases, and 13 bases separated the two germline ends. The CDR3 runs to 13 residues. Germline CDR1 and CDR2: SEHNR and FQNEAQ (reference sequence).

The V and J genes are TRBV20-1 and TRBJ1-1; D is perhaps TRBD1 (6 bases). This CDR3 has 10 residues. CDR1 and CDR2 from the germline V gene are DFQATT and SNEGSKA (reference sequence). Trimming removed 6 bases at V and 7 bases at J, with 9 bases between. The CDR3 protein is CSAYRVEAFF. The CDR3 nucleotides read TGCAGTGCGTACAGGGTTGAAGCTTTCTTT.

Regarding this clone: Distinct nucleotide sequences in the sample also encode this CDR3. The CDR3 sequence: CASSDRGFTDTQYF. The CDR3 bases are TGTGCCAGCAGCGATAGAGGATTCACAGATACGCAGTATTTT. The chain recombines TRBV6-4 with TRBJ2-3, with D unresolved. Germline CDR1 and CDR2: MRHNA and SNTAGT. The CDR3 runs 14 residues. The V end lost 6 bases, the J end lost 2 bases, and 12 bases lay between the germline ends.

The chain employs TRBV6-1 and TRBJ1-1, with 11 bases fitting TRBD1. From germline, CDR1 is MNHNS and CDR2 SASEGT. The CDR3 has 16 amino acids. V shed 0 bases and J 3 bases; nucleotides not matched to a gene: 3. The CDR3 DNA reads as TGTGCCAGCAGTGAAGCTATGGGACAGGGGGACACTGAAGCTTTCTTT. Amino acid sequence: CASSEAMGQGDTEAFF.

This chain joins TRBV6-4 and TRBJ2-3, with 13 nucleotides matching TRBD2. V lost 0 bases and J lost 6; bases outside the gene matches: 9. The CDR3 is 18 residues long. The germline CDR1 and CDR2 sequences are MRHNA and SNTAGT. The CDR3 DNA reads TGTGCCAGCAGTGACTCTTTTACAGGACTAGCGGGGGTCGATACGCAGTATTTT. This codes for CASSDSFTGLAGVDTQYF.

The chain is built from TRBV19 and TRBJ1-1; the D gene is possibly TRBD1 (5 bases). The CDR3 consists of 14 residues. Trimming removed 8 bases at V and 5 bases at J, with 18 bases between. Germline V CDR1 and CDR2: LNHDA, SQIVND (reference sequence). CDR3 region: CASGGGGLGTEAFF. The CDR3 region has the DNA TGTGCCAGTGGGGGAGGAGGCCTTGGGACTGAAGCTTTCTTT.

CDR3: CASSLGLRLRSGVYEQYF. In DNA form, the CDR3 reads TGCGCCAGCAGCTTGGGGCTGCGCCTTCGGTCCGGAGTCTACGAGCAGTACTTC. The V call is TRBV5-1, the J call TRBJ2-7; no reliable D call. CDR1 is SGHRS, CDR2 YFSETQ, per germline. The CDR3 is 18 amino acids. V lost 0 bases and J lost 3, with 22 bases in between.

The chain links TRBV13 to TRBJ1-3; maybe TRBD1 (5 bases). V lost 6 bases and J lost 4, with 13 bases in between. Germline CDR1 and CDR2: PRHDT and FYEKMQ (reference sequence). The CDR3 extends over 14 amino acids. The CDR3 coding sequence is TGTGCCAGCAGGGCCGGCAGGGTAGGAAACACCATATATTTT. This gives the protein CASRAGRVGNTIYF.

This clone was recorded a few times. The chain has TRBV10-3 and TRBJ1-2; 9 bases match TRBD1. Germline V lookup: CDR1 ENHRY, CDR2 SYGVKD. The CDR3 length is 13 residues. The V and J ends lost 5 bases and 6 bases, in that order; junction bases with no gene match: 4. CDR3 in amino acids: CAISLTGGDGYTF. As DNA, the CDR3 is TGTGCCATCAGTTTGACAGGGGGTGATGGCTACACCTTC.

This chain joins TRBV18 and TRBJ2-5; D remains ambiguous. CDR1 is KGHSH and CDR2 is LQKENI in the germline V gene. Trimming took 0 bases from V and 1 from J, leaving 9 bases between them. The CDR3 loop spans 15 amino acids. The CDR3 spells CASSPPESVQETQYF. CDR3 DNA: TGTGCCAGCTCACCACCGGAGTCAGTCCAAGAGACCCAGTACTTC.

V gene TRBV4-1 combines with J gene TRBJ1-6, with TRBD1 matching 8 bases. The V segment lost 0 bases and the J segment 9 bases; nucleotides outside the gene matches: 10. CDR3 length equals 17 residues. The V gene's germline CDR1 is MGHRA and CDR2 YSYEKL. For the CDR3, the DNA is TGCGCCAGCAGCCAAGATTCCCCGGACAGGGCCTCTTCACCCCTCCACTTT. Its protein is CASSQDSPDRASSPLHF.

J is TRBJ2-7 and V is TRBV19; 7 bases are shared with TRBD1. The V gene's germline CDR1 is LNHDA and CDR2 SQIVND (reference sequence). There are 15 residues in the CDR3. Trimming took 4 bases from V and 3 from J; bases not matched to a gene: 9. CDR3 sequence (DNA): TGTGCCAGTAGTAGCGGACAGGTAGGGTACTACGAGCAGTACTTC. Translation: CASSSGQVGYYEQYF.

The rearrangement joins TRBV6-6 to TRBJ1-3; 11 bases fit TRBD1. Losses at the gene ends were 4 bases for V and 4 bases for J; bases not matched to a gene: 3. The CDR3 contains 15 residues. The V gene's germline CDR1 is MNHNY and CDR2 SVGAGI (reference sequence). The CDR3 region has the DNA TGTGCCAGCAGTTGGGACAGGGGGTACGGAAACACCATATATTTT. It encodes CASSWDRGYGNTIYF.

J is TRBJ2-7 and V is TRBV5-5, with 10 bases identical to TRBD1. V lost 0 bases to trimming and J lost 3 bases; unmatched junction nucleotides: 6. The V gene's germline CDR1 is SGHKS and CDR2 YYEKEE (reference sequence). The CDR3 spans 16 residues. This chain's CDR3 is CASSLAPGQGYYEQYF. CDR3 DNA: TGTGCCAGCAGCTTGGCCCCGGGACAGGGGTACTACGAGCAGTACTTC.

The rearrangement joins TRBV19 to TRBJ2-7, with D tentatively TRBD1 (5 bases). Trimming cost V 6 bases and J 2 bases, with 11 bases left between them. The CDR3 totals 13 residues. Germline V gives CDR1 LNHDA, CDR2 SQIVND (reference sequence). CDR3 nucleotides: TGTGCCAGTAGGAGCCCGACAGCCTACGAGCAGTACTTC. Its translation: CASRSPTAYEQYF.

About this clone itself: The junction does not match germline at one end; this may be a read error. The rearrangement uses TRBV2 and TRBJ1-2; D ambiguous. CDR1 is SNHLY and CDR2 is FYNNEI in the germline V gene. The CDR3 contains 12 residues. As DNA, the CDR3 is TGTGCCGGCAGGACTGAGAGCTATGGCTACACCTTC. Amino acid sequence: CAGRTESYGYTF.

This clone is a singleton in its sample. The gene calls are TRBV13 and TRBJ2-1; TRBD1 is a possible D gene (6 bases). Germline V lookup: CDR1 PRHDT, CDR2 FYEKMQ (reference sequence). The CDR3 is 16 amino acids. V was cut by 5 bases and J by 9 bases, with 23 bases left in between. CDR3 nucleotide sequence: TGTGCCAGCAGCCCAGGCATAGGGACAATGGGGAGTGAGCAGTTCTTC. It codes for CASSPGIGTMGSEQFF.